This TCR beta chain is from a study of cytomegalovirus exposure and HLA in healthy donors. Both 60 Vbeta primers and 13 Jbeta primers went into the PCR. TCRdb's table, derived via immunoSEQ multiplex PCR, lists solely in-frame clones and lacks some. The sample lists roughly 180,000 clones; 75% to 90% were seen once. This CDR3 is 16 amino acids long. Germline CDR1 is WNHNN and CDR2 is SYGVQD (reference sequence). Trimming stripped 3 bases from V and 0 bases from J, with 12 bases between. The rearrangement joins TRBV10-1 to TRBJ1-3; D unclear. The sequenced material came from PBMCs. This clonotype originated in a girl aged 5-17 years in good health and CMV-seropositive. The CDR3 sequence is CASSDSSFSSGNTIYF. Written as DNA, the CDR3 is TGCGCCAGCAGTGACTCGTCCTTCAGCTCTGGAAACACCATATATTTT.